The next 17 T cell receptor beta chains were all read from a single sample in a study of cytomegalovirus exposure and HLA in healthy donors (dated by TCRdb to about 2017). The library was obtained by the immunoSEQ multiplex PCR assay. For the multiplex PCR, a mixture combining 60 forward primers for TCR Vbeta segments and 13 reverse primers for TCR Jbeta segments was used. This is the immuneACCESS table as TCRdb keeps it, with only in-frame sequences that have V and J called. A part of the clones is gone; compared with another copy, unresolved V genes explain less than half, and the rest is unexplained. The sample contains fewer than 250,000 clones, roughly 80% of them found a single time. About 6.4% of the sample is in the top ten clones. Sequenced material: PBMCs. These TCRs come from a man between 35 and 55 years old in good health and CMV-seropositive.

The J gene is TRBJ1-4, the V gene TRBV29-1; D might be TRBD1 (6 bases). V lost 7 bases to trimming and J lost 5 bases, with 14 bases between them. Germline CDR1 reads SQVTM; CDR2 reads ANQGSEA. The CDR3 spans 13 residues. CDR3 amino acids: CSAVGGTNEKLFF. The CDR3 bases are TGCAGCGCAGTGGGGGGGACAAATGAAAAACTGTTTTTT.

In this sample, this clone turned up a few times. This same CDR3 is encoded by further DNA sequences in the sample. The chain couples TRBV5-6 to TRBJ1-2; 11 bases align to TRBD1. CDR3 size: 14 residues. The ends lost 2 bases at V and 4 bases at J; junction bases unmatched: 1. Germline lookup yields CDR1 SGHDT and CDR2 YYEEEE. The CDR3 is CASSLGTGGYGYTF. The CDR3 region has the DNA TGTGCCAGCAGCTTAGGGACAGGGGGCTATGGCTACACCTTC.

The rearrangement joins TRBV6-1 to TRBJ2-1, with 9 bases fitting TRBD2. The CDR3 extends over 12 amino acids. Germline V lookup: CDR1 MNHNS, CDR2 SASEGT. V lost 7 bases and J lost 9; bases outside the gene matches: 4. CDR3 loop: CASKAGGGEQFF. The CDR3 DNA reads TGTGCCAGCAAGGCGGGAGGGGGTGAGCAGTTCTTC.

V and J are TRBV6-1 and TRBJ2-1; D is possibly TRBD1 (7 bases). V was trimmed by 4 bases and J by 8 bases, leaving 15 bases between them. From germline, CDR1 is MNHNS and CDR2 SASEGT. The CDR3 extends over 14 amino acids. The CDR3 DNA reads TGTGCCAGCAGTGGCTCTAGCAGGGGGGATGAGCAGTTCTTC. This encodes CASSGSSRGDEQFF.

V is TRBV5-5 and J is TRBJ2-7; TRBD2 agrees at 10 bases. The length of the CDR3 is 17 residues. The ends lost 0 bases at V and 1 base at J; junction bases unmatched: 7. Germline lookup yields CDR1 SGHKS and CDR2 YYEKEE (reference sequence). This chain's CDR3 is CASSLETSGRLSYEQYV. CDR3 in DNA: TGTGCCAGCAGCTTGGAGACTAGCGGGCGCCTTTCCTACGAGCAGTACGTC.

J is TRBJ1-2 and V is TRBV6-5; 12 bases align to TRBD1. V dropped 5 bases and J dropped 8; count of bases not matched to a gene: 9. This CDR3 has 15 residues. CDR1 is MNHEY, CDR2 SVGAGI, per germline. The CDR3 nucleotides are TGTGCCAGCAGTCCCACGGGACAGGGGGCGGAGGGCTACACCTTC. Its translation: CASSPTGQGAEGYTF.

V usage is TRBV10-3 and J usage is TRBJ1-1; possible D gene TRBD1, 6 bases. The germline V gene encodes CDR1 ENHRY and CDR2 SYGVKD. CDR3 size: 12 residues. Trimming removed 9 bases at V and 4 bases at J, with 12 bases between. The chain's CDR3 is CAIRQATTEAFF. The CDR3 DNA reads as TGTGCCATACGACAGGCCACCACTGAAGCTTTCTTT.

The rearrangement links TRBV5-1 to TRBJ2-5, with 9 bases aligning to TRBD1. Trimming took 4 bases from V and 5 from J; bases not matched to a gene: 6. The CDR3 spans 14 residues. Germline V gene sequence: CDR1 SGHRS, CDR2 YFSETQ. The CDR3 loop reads CASSEYRGLETQYF. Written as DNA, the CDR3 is TGCGCCAGCAGCGAATACAGGGGGCTGGAGACCCAGTACTTC.

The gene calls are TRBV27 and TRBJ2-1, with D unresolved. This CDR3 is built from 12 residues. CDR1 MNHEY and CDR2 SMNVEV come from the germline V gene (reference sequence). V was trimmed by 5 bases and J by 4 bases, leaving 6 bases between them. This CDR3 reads CASSLGYNEQFF. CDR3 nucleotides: TGTGCCAGCAGTCTAGGTTACAATGAGCAGTTCTTC.

In nucleotides, the CDR3 is TGTGCCAGCAGCGCGCTAGCGGGAGGCTTAAGCGAGCAGTACTTC. This sequence encodes CASSALAGGLSEQYF. The chain carries TRBV9 and TRBJ2-7; 11 bases agree with TRBD2. Germline loops: CDR1 SGDLS, CDR2 YYNGEE. V was pared by 3 bases and J by 6 bases, with 8 bases of the junction left unmatched. This CDR3 contains 15 residues.

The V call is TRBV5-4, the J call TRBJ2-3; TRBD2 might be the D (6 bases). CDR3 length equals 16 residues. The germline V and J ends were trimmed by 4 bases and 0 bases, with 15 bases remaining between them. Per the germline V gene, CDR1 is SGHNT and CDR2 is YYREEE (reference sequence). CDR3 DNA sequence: TGTGCCAGCAGCCTCAGTAGCGGTTCTAGCACAGATACGCAGTATTTT. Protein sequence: CASSLSSGSSTDTQYF.

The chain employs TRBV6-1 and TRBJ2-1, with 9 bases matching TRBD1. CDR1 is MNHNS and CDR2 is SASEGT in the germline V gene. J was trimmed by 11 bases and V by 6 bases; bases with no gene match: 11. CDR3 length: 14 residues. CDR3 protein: CASSPTRTGGQQFF. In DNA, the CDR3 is TGTGCCAGCAGCCCAACTAGAACAGGGGGCCAGCAGTTCTTC.

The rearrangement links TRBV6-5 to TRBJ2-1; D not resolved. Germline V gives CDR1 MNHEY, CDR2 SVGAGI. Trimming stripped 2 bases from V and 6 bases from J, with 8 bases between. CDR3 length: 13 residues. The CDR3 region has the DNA TGTGCCAGCAGTTACGCGAGTGGCAATGAGCAGTTCTTC. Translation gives CASSYASGNEQFF.

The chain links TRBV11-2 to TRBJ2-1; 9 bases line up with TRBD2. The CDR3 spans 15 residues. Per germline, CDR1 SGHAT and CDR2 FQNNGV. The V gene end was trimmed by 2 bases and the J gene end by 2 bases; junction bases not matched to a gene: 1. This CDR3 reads CASSLLAGTYNEQFF. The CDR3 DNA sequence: TGTGCCAGCAGCTTACTAGCGGGGACCTACAATGAGCAGTTCTTC. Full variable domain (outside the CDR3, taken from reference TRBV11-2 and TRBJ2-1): EAGVAQSPRYKIIEKRQSVAFWCNPISGHATLYWYQQILGQGPKLLIQFQNNGVVDDSQLPKDRFSAERLKGVDSTLKIQPAKLEDSAVYLCASSLLAGTYNEQFFGPGTRLTVL.

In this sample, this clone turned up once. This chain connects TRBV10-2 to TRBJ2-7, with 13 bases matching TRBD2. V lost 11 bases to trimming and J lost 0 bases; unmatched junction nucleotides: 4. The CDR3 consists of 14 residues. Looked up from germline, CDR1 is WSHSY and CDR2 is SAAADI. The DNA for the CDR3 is TGCGCCTGTGGACTAGCGGGAGCCTCCTACGAGCAGTACTTC. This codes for CACGLAGASYEQYF.

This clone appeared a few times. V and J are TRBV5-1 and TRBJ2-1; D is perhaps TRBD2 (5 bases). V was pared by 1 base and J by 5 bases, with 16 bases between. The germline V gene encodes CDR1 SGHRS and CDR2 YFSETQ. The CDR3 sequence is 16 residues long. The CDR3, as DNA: TGCGCCAGCAGCTTGCCTCGTGCGGGTAGGGACAATGAGCAGTTCTTC. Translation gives CASSLPRAGRDNEQFF. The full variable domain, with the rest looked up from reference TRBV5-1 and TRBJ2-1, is KAGVTQTPRYLIKTRGQQVTLSCSPISGHRSVSWYQQTPGQGLQFLFEYFSETQRNKGNFPGRFSGRQFSNSRSEMNVSTLELGDSALYLCASSLPRAGRDNEQFFGPGTRLTVL.

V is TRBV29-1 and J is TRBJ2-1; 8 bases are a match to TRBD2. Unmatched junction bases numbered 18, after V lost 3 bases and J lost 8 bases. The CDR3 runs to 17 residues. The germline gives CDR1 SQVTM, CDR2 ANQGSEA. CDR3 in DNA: TGCAGCGTTGATTTAGGGGAGGGACTAGGTGTGGGCCATGAGCAGTTCTTC. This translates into CSVDLGEGLGVGHEQFF.